Presented here are 22 T cell receptor beta chains from one specimen sequenced in a study of blood T cells in healthy people across ages. Alongside a J-beta primer mix, a sample-barcoded 5' primer served in a second PCR lasting roughly 7 to 12 cycles. A single record per CDR3 protein comes from TCRdb applying MiXCR to the 5' RACE reads. This repertoire shows over 500,000 distinct CDR3 sequences, about 28% found once; its top ten account for roughly 3.5%. The sample also formed part of further work on T cells of mothers and their children.

Sequencing used blood. The receptors here all came from a boy aged 2 to 9 in good health.

In its sample, this clonotype was seen a few times. An end of the junction differs from the germline gene, which may be a read error. The rearrangement joins TRBV10-3 to TRBJ2-2, with 11 nucleotides matching TRBD1. CDR3 length: 14 amino acids. Germline V CDR1 and CDR2: ENHRY, SYGVKD. CDR3 DNA sequence: TGTGCCATCACAGGGACAGGGGGAACCGGGGAGCTGCTTTTT. This encodes CAITGTGGTGELLF.

This clonotype was detected a few times. This CDR3 is CASSLWAAGEKLFF. Here the CDR3 DNA reads TGTGCCAGCAGCTTATGGGCGGCGGGTGAAAAACTGTTTTTT. The chain carries TRBV5-5 and TRBJ1-4; D ambiguous. The ends were cut back, 2 bases at V and 7 bases at J, with 12 bases in the middle. This CDR3 comprises 14 residues. Germline CDR1 is SGHKS and CDR2 is YYEKEE (reference sequence).

The V and J genes are TRBV4-3 and TRBJ1-5; 10 positions match TRBD1. This CDR3 is built from 16 residues. The germline CDR1 and CDR2 sequences are LGHNA and YSLEER. J was trimmed by 6 bases and V by 0 bases; bases with no gene match: 5. The DNA of the CDR3 is TGCGCCAGCAGCCAAGATTGGGACAGGGGAGGTCAGCCCCAGCATTTT. This codes for CASSQDWDRGGQPQHF.

The rearrangement uses TRBV12-3 or TRBV12-4 and TRBJ2-3; D is undetermined. The CDR3 has 12 amino acids. The V and J ends lost 6 bases and 8 bases respectively, with 12 bases between them. CDR3 sequence (DNA): TGTGCCAGCAGCCCTGATCCTCGTACGCAGTATTTT. Residues: CASSPDPRTQYF.

V gene TRBV27 combines with J gene TRBJ2-4; D is ambiguous. Trimming removed 6 bases from V and 2 bases from J, with 14 bases in between. CDR3 length: 15 amino acids. Germline lookup yields CDR1 MNHEY and CDR2 SMNVEV (reference sequence). The CDR3 DNA sequence: TGTGCCAGCAGCCGAGTTGGCGGCCCCAAAAACATTCAGTACTTC. It encodes CASSRVGGPKNIQYF.

This clonotype was recorded a few times. The chain carries TRBV7-9 and TRBJ2-5; TRBD1 aligns across 8 bases. The CDR3 covers 15 residues. CDR1 is SEHNR and CDR2 is FQNEAQ in the germline V gene (reference sequence). The J segment lost 2 bases and the V segment lost 5 bases, leaving 7 bases of the junction unmatched. CDR3 residues: CASSRGQGDQETQYF. CDR3 bases: TGTGCCAGCAGCAGAGGACAGGGTGATCAAGAGACCCAGTACTTC.

The chain employs TRBV19 and TRBJ2-1; TRBD1 matches at 8 bases. Germline assignment: CDR1 LNHDA and CDR2 SQIVND (reference sequence). This CDR3 is built from 14 residues. V shed 8 bases and J 3 bases; nucleotides not matched to a gene: 6. The CDR3 coding sequence is TGTGCCAGTGGGAGGACAGGGAACTACAATGAGCAGTTCTTC. This sequence encodes CASGRTGNYNEQFF. The full variable domain, completed using reference TRBV19 and TRBJ2-1, is DGGITQSPKYLFRKEGQNVTLSCEQNLNHDAMYWYRQDPGQGLRLIYYSQIVNDFQKGDIAEGYSVSREKKESFPLTVTSAQKNPTAFYLCASGRTGNYNEQFFGPGTRLTVL.

This clonotype was detected a few times. This chain uses TRBV18 with TRBJ1-4; possibly TRBD1 for D (6 bases). With 3 bases removed from V and 8 bases from J, the gap between germline ends came to 16 bases. Germline CDR1 and CDR2: KGHSH and LQKENI. This CDR3 spans 15 amino acids. CDR3 DNA: TGTGCCAGCTCACCGGGACAAGGAGGGTTGGAAAAACTGTTTTTT. Its protein product is CASSPGQGGLEKLFF.

This clonotype was seen only a few times. The chain carries TRBV3-1 and TRBJ2-5, with 14 positions matching TRBD2. There are 17 residues in the CDR3. Unmatched junction bases numbered 5, after V lost 4 bases and J lost 1 base. Per germline, CDR1 LGHDT and CDR2 YNNKEL (reference sequence). The CDR3 reads CASSPAGTSGGQETQYF. Here the CDR3 DNA reads TGTGCCAGCAGCCCCGCCGGGACTAGCGGGGGCCAAGAGACCCAGTACTTC.

In the case of this clonotype: An end of the junction differs from the germline gene, which may be a read error. J is TRBJ2-5 and V is TRBV29-1; 9 nucleotides align to TRBD2. Germline V gives CDR1 SQVTM, CDR2 ANQGSEA. This CDR3 region has 13 residues. The CDR3 DNA reads TGCAGCGCAGAGGAGGGCGTGGGGACTAGCATATTCTTC. It specifies CSAEEGVGTSIFF.

This clonotype appeared a few times. V usage is TRBV14 and J usage is TRBJ2-1, with 7 bases matching TRBD1. The J call may be in error: the DNA end matches TRBJ2-7 better. The CDR3 totals 12 residues. Germline loops: CDR1 SGHDN, CDR2 FVKESK. This chain's CDR3 is CASSQTGIEQYF. The DNA of the CDR3 is TGTGCCAGCAGCCAGACAGGGATCGAGCAGTACTTC.

This chain uses TRBV7-8 with TRBJ2-6; unclear D gene. The V gene lost 1 base and the J gene lost 1 base, with 17 bases spanning the gap. This CDR3 has 19 residues. The germline CDR1 and CDR2 sequences are SGHVS and FQNEAQ. The CDR3 here is CASSLGARPGVSGANVLTF. The CDR3 coding sequence is TGTGCCAGCAGCTTAGGGGCCAGGCCTGGGGTATCTGGGGCCAACGTCCTGACTTTC.

A few counts support this clonotype. One junction end does not reproduce the germline sequence, and a read error may be involved. The chain employs TRBV6-5 and TRBJ1-4; D is undetermined. CDR1 is MNHEY and CDR2 is SVGAGI in the germline V gene. This CDR3 region has 14 residues. CDR3 region: CASSYRGFNEKLFF. The DNA for the CDR3 is TGTGCCAGTAGTTACCGGGGTTTTAATGAAAAACTGTTTTTT.

This clonotype was counted a few times. The rearrangement links TRBV9 to TRBJ2-3, with a possible D match to TRBD1 (5 bases). CDR1 SGDLS and CDR2 YYNGEE come from the germline V gene. The V end was cut by 0 bases, the J end by 2 bases, with 10 bases between. CDR3 length: 15 amino acids. The CDR3 nucleotides read TGTGCCAGCAGCGTAGGGACAAGGATCACAGATACGCAGTATTTT. Its protein product is CASSVGTRITDTQYF. Using reference TRBV9 and TRBJ2-3 for the parts outside the CDR3, the full variable domain is DSGVTQTPKHLITATGQRVTLRCSPRSGDLSVYWYQQSLDQGLQFLIQYYNGEERAKGNILERFSAQQFPDLHSELNLSSLELGDSALYFCASSVGTRITDTQYFGPGTRLTVL.

This clonotype turned up a few times. The chain employs TRBV7-9 and TRBJ2-5, with 7 bases aligning to TRBD2. This CDR3 contains 14 residues. The V and J ends lost 5 bases and 5 bases, in that order; junction bases with no gene match: 8. Germline V gives CDR1 SEHNR, CDR2 FQNEAQ (reference sequence). In DNA form, the CDR3 reads TGTGCCAGCAGCGGACTAGTAAAATCCGAGACCCAGTACTTC. Its translation is CASSGLVKSETQYF.

The genes are TRBV20-1 and TRBJ2-2; 7 bases are shared with TRBD2. Germline lookup yields CDR1 DFQATT and CDR2 SNEGSKA (reference sequence). V shed 7 bases and J 5 bases; nucleotides not matched to a gene: 4. This CDR3 comprises 12 residues. The CDR3 is CSGEGGTGELFF. In DNA, the CDR3 is TGCAGTGGGGAGGGCGGAACCGGGGAGCTGTTTTTT.

The table lists this clonotype with many counts. V is TRBV5-1 and J is TRBJ2-5; the match to TRBD2 covers 10 bases. The CDR3 spans 16 residues. Germline loops: CDR1 SGHRS, CDR2 YFSETQ. Trimming cost V 5 bases and J 3 bases; bases outside gene matches: 10. In DNA form, the CDR3 reads TGCGCCAGCAGTTCGGCCAGCGGGGGGGCTGAAGAGACCCAGTACTTC. Residues: CASSSASGGAEETQYF. Complete variable domain (other parts from reference TRBV5-1 and TRBJ2-5): KAGVTQTPRYLIKTRGQQVTLSCSPISGHRSVSWYQQTPGQGLQFLFEYFSETQRNKGNFPGRFSGRQFSNSRSEMNVSTLELGDSALYLCASSSASGGAEETQYFGPGTRLLVL.

This clonotype came up a few times. The rearrangement links TRBV10-3 to TRBJ2-2; 15 bases agree with TRBD2. CDR1 is ENHRY and CDR2 is SYGVKD in the germline V gene. The junction had 6 bases not matched to a gene; V was cut back by 3 bases and J by 7 bases. This CDR3 has 17 amino acids. The CDR3: CAISERTSGGANGELFF. The DNA for the CDR3 is TGTGCCATCAGTGAAAGGACTAGCGGGGGGGCCAACGGGGAGCTGTTTTTT.

The chain uses TRBV28 and TRBJ2-5; 13 bases align to TRBD2. Judging by the DNA end, TRBJ2-1 fits better; the J call may be wrong. In germline, CDR1 is MDHEN, CDR2 SYDVKM. The CDR3 loop spans 15 amino acids. The CDR3 nucleotides are TGTGCCAGCAGCTCTACTAGCGGGGGGGGTTATGAGCAGTTCTTC. Protein: CASSSTSGGGYEQFF.

The chain carries TRBV7-2 and TRBJ2-7; TRBD2 agrees at 7 bases. The ends lost 5 bases at V and 3 bases at J; junction bases unmatched: 10. The CDR3 covers 15 residues. Looked up from germline, CDR1 is SGHTA and CDR2 is FQGNSA. The CDR3 region has the DNA TGTGCCAGCAGCCCCCCTCTAGCGGAGTACTACGAGCAGTACTTC. Protein sequence: CASSPPLAEYYEQYF.

The gene calls are TRBV14 and TRBJ2-1, with D possibly TRBD2 on 5 matching bases. Trimming left V 0 bases short and J 3 bases short, with 12 bases between. Germline CDR1 SGHDN, CDR2 FVKESK. The CDR3 consists of 16 residues. CDR3 sequence reads: CASSQEEAGGYNEQFF. Written as DNA, the CDR3 is TGTGCCAGCAGCCAAGAGGAGGCCGGCGGCTACAATGAGCAGTTCTTC.

The chain has TRBV9 and TRBJ2-7; perhaps TRBD2 as D (5 bases). Trimming removed 0 bases from V and 4 bases from J, with 8 bases in between. The CDR3 has 13 amino acids. The V gene's germline CDR1 is SGDLS and CDR2 YYNGEE. The CDR3 region is CASSVGEPYEQYF. As DNA, the CDR3 is TGTGCCAGCAGCGTAGGGGAGCCGTACGAGCAGTACTTC.